The rows below give T cell receptor beta chains drawn from one sample of a study of CD8 T cells in ankylosing spondylitis. TCRdb reanalysed the 5' RACE reads using MiXCR and keeps one entry per CDR3 protein. The table shows some 120,000 distinct CDR3 sequences, with roughly an eighth occurring only once. The specimen was blood, either unsorted or a sorted T cell fraction (not recorded which). The receptor source for this set is a female donor with ankylosing spondylitis or in good health (not recorded which). Both conserved end residues are part of each CDR3. The order of the fields is clone size, J gene, V gene, D gene, CDR3 protein, CDR3 DNA. A D gene is named only where the DNA matches it firmly. The listing skips clone size in some rows; elsewhere it reads once, few, many or a size class.

abundance: few; j_gene: TRBJ1-5; v_gene: TRBV3-1; d_gene: NA; CDR3aa: CASSQVLGLQPQHF; CDR3nt: TGTGCCAGCAGCCAAGTTTTAGGGCTTCAGCCCCAGCATTTT
abundance: few; j_gene: TRBJ2-2; v_gene: TRBV27; d_gene: TRBD2; CDR3aa: CASRNSGRWTGELFF; CDR3nt: TGTGCCAGCAGAAATAGCGGGAGGTGGACCGGGGAGCTGTTTTTT
abundance: many; j_gene: TRBJ2-7; v_gene: TRBV9; d_gene: NA; CDR3aa: CASSLGGPNYEQYF; CDR3nt: TGTGCCAGCAGCCTCGGTGGTCCGAACTACGAGCAGTACTTC
abundance: NA; j_gene: TRBJ2-1; v_gene: TRBV5-1; d_gene: TRBD2; CDR3aa: CASSQGTSGGAFSYNEQFF; CDR3nt: TGCGCCAGCAGCCAAGGGACTAGCGGGGGGGCCTTCTCCTACAATGAGCAGTTCTTC
abundance: NA; j_gene: TRBJ1-2; v_gene: TRBV4-2; d_gene: NA; CDR3aa: CASSPYGGGEGFGYTF; CDR3nt: TGTGCCAGCAGCCCCTATGGGGGGGGAGAAGGGTTTGGCTACACCTTC
abundance: NA; j_gene: TRBJ2-3; v_gene: TRBV7-8; d_gene: TRBD2; CDR3aa: CASSFSGGYLGTQYF; CDR3nt: TGTGCCAGCAGCTTTAGCGGGGGGTACCTCGGGACGCAGTATTTT
abundance: many; j_gene: TRBJ2-6; v_gene: TRBV20-1; d_gene: NA; CDR3aa: CSAIRTGANVLTF; CDR3nt: TGCAGTGCTATACGTACTGGGGCCAACGTCCTGACTTTC
abundance: few; j_gene: TRBJ1-5; v_gene: TRBV20-1; d_gene: NA; CDR3aa: CSARGQGLSNQPQHF; CDR3nt: TGCAGTGCTAGAGGCCAGGGGCTTAGCAATCAGCCCCAGCATTTT
abundance: few; j_gene: TRBJ2-4; v_gene: TRBV7-3; d_gene: NA; CDR3aa: CASTTRRLLAKNIQYF; CDR3nt: TGTGCCAGCACCACACGCCGTCTGCTAGCCAAAAACATTCAGTACTTC
abundance: NA; j_gene: TRBJ2-2; v_gene: TRBV11-2; d_gene: NA; CDR3aa: CASSRIPEDTGELLF; CDR3nt: TGTGCCAGCAGCCGTATTCCCGAGGACACCGGGGAGCTGCTTTTT
abundance: many; j_gene: TRBJ2-2; v_gene: TRBV20-1; d_gene: NA; CDR3aa: CSAAPGGNAGELFF; CDR3nt: TGCAGTGCCGCCCCTGGGGGGAACGCCGGGGAGCTGTTTTTT
abundance: NA; j_gene: TRBJ1-5; v_gene: TRBV18; d_gene: NA; CDR3aa: CASSPDSNQPQHF; CDR3nt: TGTGCCAGCTCACCCGACAGTAATCAGCCCCAGCATTTT
abundance: many; j_gene: TRBJ2-6; v_gene: TRBV4-1; d_gene: NA; CDR3aa: CASSQGGPGANVLTF; CDR3nt: TGCGCCAGCAGCCAAGGAGGGCCTGGGGCCAACGTCCTGACTTTC
abundance: NA; j_gene: TRBJ2-2; v_gene: TRBV20-1; d_gene: TRBD1; CDR3aa: CSVGGDRGRYTGELFF; CDR3nt: TGCAGTGTTGGCGGGGACAGGGGGCGGTACACCGGGGAGCTGTTTTTT
abundance: NA; j_gene: TRBJ2-7; v_gene: TRBV10-3; d_gene: TRBD2; CDR3aa: CAISDPTSGTIYEQYF; CDR3nt: TGTGCCATCAGTGACCCGACTAGCGGGACTATCTACGAGCAGTACTTC
abundance: few; j_gene: TRBJ2-7; v_gene: TRBV5-1; d_gene: TRBD1; CDR3aa: CASSLRQGSYEQYF; CDR3nt: TGCGCCAGCAGCCTCAGACAGGGCTCCTACGAGCAGTACTTC
abundance: few; j_gene: TRBJ2-1; v_gene: TRBV20-1; d_gene: NA; CDR3aa: CSAKTDEQFF; CDR3nt: TGCAGTGCAAAAACGGATGAGCAGTTCTTC
abundance: many; j_gene: TRBJ2-1; v_gene: TRBV7-2; d_gene: NA; CDR3aa: CASSLAPEYNEQFF; CDR3nt: TGTGCCAGCAGCTTAGCTCCAGAGTACAATGAGCAGTTCTTC
abundance: many; j_gene: TRBJ2-3; v_gene: TRBV12-3/TRBV12-4; d_gene: TRBD1; CDR3aa: CASRAGQGRTDTQYF; CDR3nt: TGTGCCAGCAGGGCGGGACAGGGGCGCACAGATACGCAGTATTTT
abundance: few; j_gene: TRBJ1-5; v_gene: TRBV12-3/TRBV12-4; d_gene: NA; CDR3aa: CASSATAIGQPQHF; CDR3nt: TGTGCCAGCAGTGCGACTGCAATCGGACAGCCCCAGCATTTT
abundance: many; j_gene: TRBJ1-4; v_gene: TRBV12-3/TRBV12-4; d_gene: TRBD1; CDR3aa: CASRPGQGEKMFF; CDR3nt: TGTGCCAGCAGACCGGGACAGGGGGAGAAGATGTTTTTT
abundance: many; j_gene: TRBJ1-1; v_gene: TRBV12-3/TRBV12-4; d_gene: NA; CDR3aa: CASSPPRTANTEAFF; CDR3nt: TGTGCCAGCAGCCCTCCCCGGACAGCGAACACTGAAGCTTTCTTT
abundance: few; j_gene: TRBJ2-7; v_gene: TRBV13; d_gene: NA; CDR3aa: CASSRNRNDEQYF; CDR3nt: TGTGCCAGCAGCCGAAACAGAAATGACGAGCAGTACTTC
abundance: few; j_gene: TRBJ2-4; v_gene: TRBV28; d_gene: NA; CDR3aa: CPWIRLAKNIQYF; CDR3nt: TGTCCTTGGATAAGGTTGGCCAAAAACATTCAGTACTTC
abundance: many; j_gene: TRBJ2-1; v_gene: TRBV5-5; d_gene: NA; CDR3aa: CASSASGTLFF; CDR3nt: TGTGCCAGCAGCGCCTCCGGGACACTCTTCTTC
abundance: NA; j_gene: TRBJ2-1; v_gene: TRBV3-1; d_gene: TRBD2; CDR3aa: CASSQDFGGTSGRLQFF; CDR3nt: TGTGCCAGCAGCCAAGATTTTGGAGGGACTAGCGGGAGGTTGCAGTTCTTC
abundance: NA; j_gene: TRBJ2-1; v_gene: TRBV5-1; d_gene: NA; CDR3aa: CASSAQGVSSYNEQFF; CDR3nt: TGCGCCAGCAGCGCACAGGGCGTGAGCTCCTACAATGAGCAGTTCTTC
abundance: many; j_gene: TRBJ1-2; v_gene: TRBV15; d_gene: NA; CDR3aa: CATSPMRGSNGYTF; CDR3nt: TGTGCCACCAGCCCTATGAGGGGATCAAATGGCTACACCTTC
abundance: few; j_gene: TRBJ2-1; v_gene: TRBV20-1; d_gene: TRBD2; CDR3aa: CSATSGGAYEQFF; CDR3nt: TGCAGTGCTACTAGCGGGGGGGCATATGAGCAGTTCTTC
abundance: few; j_gene: TRBJ1-1; v_gene: TRBV5-1; d_gene: NA; CDR3aa: CASSQVGRDTEAFF; CDR3nt: TGCGCCAGCAGCCAGGTTGGTAGGGACACTGAAGCTTTCTTT
abundance: many; j_gene: TRBJ2-1; v_gene: TRBV20-1; d_gene: NA; CDR3aa: CSARSPGTRLGNEQFF; CDR3nt: TGCAGTGCTAGATCACCAGGGACTCGACTAGGAAATGAGCAGTTCTTC
abundance: many; j_gene: TRBJ2-1; v_gene: TRBV5-1; d_gene: TRBD2; CDR3aa: CASSLAKTSGAYNEQFF; CDR3nt: TGCGCCAGCAGCTTGGCCAAGACTAGCGGGGCCTACAATGAGCAGTTCTTC
abundance: few; j_gene: TRBJ2-5; v_gene: TRBV12-3/TRBV12-4; d_gene: NA; CDR3aa: CASSRERTRVEGRETQYF; CDR3nt: TGTGCCAGCAGTCGAGAACGGACGAGAGTCGAGGGCCGAGAGACCCAGTACTTC
abundance: many; j_gene: TRBJ2-3; v_gene: TRBV15; d_gene: NA; CDR3aa: CATSRDVTRVSQYF; CDR3nt: TGTGCCACCAGCAGAGATGTGACAAGAGTCTCGCAGTATTTT
abundance: few; j_gene: TRBJ2-3; v_gene: TRBV20-1; d_gene: TRBD2; CDR3aa: CSAGRVSGALWGTDTQYF; CDR3nt: TGCAGTGCTGGTAGAGTCAGCGGGGCCCTTTGGGGCACAGATACGCAGTATTTT
abundance: few; j_gene: TRBJ2-1; v_gene: TRBV25-1; d_gene: TRBD2; CDR3aa: CATATSGGLSYNEQFF; CDR3nt: TGTGCCACCGCGACTAGCGGGGGCCTCTCCTACAATGAGCAGTTCTTC
abundance: few; j_gene: TRBJ2-7; v_gene: TRBV6-2/TRBV6-3; d_gene: NA; CDR3aa: CASSYLGNSYEQYF; CDR3nt: TGTGCCAGCAGTTACTTGGGGAACTCCTACGAGCAGTACTTC
abundance: NA; j_gene: TRBJ2-7; v_gene: TRBV12-3/TRBV12-4; d_gene: TRBD2; CDR3aa: CASSLGGGSYEQYF; CDR3nt: TGTGCCAGCAGTTTAGGCGGGGGGTCATACGAGCAGTACTTC
abundance: many; j_gene: TRBJ2-3; v_gene: TRBV4-2; d_gene: NA; CDR3aa: CASSLAGRDYTDTQYF; CDR3nt: TGTGCCAGCAGCCTCGCTGGCAGAGATTACACAGATACGCAGTATTTT
abundance: many; j_gene: TRBJ1-1; v_gene: TRBV29-1; d_gene: TRBD1; CDR3aa: CSTNGQGLGAFF; CDR3nt: TGCAGCACCAACGGACAGGGGCTCGGGGCTTTCTTT